This T cell receptor (beta chain) is from a study of post-analysis software for immune sequencing data. Study results and limitations: Patients carried roughly 5 TRBV segments more frequently than controls did, and TRBV5-6, TRBV5-1 and TRBV20-1 were among them.

Tagging with unique molecular identifiers was a feature of the TCR beta cDNA libraries. T cells numbering about 0.9 to 11 million gave rise to a few hundred thousand cDNA molecules. TCRdb redid the calling of the PCR reads with MiXCR, one entry per CDR3 protein. The table shows fewer than 850,000 distinct CDR3 sequences, with 25% to 30% occurring only once. Concerning this clonotype: The antigen remains unidentified. An end of the junction does not agree with germline; a read error may underlie this.

Germline V CDR1 and CDR2: SGDLS, YYNGEE. The CDR3 contains 17 residues. This sequence originates from a girl between 10 and 17 years old with multiple sclerosis. Sequenced sample: blood. The V gene is TRBV9, the J gene TRBJ2-6, with D possibly being TRBD1 or TRBD2 (5 bases each). The CDR3 region has the DNA TGTGCCAGCAGCGTAGCTGGGACGGGCTCTGGGGCCAACGGCCTGACTTTC. It specifies CASSVAGTGSGANGLTF.